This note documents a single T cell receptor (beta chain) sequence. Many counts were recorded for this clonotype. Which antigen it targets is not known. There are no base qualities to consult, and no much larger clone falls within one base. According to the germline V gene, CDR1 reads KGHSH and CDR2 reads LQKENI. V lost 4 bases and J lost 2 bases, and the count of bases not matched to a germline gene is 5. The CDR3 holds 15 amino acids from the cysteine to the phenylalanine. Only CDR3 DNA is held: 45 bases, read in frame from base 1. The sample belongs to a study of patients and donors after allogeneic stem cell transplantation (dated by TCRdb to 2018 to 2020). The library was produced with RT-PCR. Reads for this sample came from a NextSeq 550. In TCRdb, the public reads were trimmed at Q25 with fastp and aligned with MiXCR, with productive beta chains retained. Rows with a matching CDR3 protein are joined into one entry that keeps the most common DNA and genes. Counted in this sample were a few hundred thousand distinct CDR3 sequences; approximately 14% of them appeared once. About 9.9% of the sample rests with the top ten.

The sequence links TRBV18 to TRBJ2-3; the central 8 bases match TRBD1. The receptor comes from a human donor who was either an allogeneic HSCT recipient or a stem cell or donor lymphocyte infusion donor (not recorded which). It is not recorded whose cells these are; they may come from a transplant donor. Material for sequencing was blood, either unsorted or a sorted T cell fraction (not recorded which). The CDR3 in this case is CASSRDRRDTDTQYF. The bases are TGTGCCAGCTCACGGGACAGGAGGGACACAGATACGCAGTATTTT. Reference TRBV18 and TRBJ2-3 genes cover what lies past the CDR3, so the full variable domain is NAGVMQNPRHLVRRRGQEARLRCSPMKGHSHVYWYRQLPEEGLKFMVYLQKENIIDESGMPKERFSAEFPKEGPSILRIQQVVRGDSAAYFCASSRDRRDTDTQYFGPGTRLTVL.